One sample yielded the 2 T cell receptor beta chains listed below, sequenced in a study of shared clonotypes between healthy human individuals. Naive CD8 cells lacked CD45RO and underwent positive selection for CCR7, leaving out terminally differentiated effector memory CD45RA+ cells. Profiling relied on immunoSEQ multiplex PCR, and the TCRdb table lists in-frame clones only, not all of them. Among roughly 2,000,000 clones listed, 93% were seen once. The specimen was naive CD8+ T cells from PBMCs. These receptor sequences come from a man between 18 and 29 years old in good health. Some clones in this sample may be carry-over from other donors' samples.

The chain links TRBV5-3 to TRBJ2-2; the match to TRBD2 covers 7 bases. TRBV5-3 is recorded as an ORF, its role being uncertain. The junction had 13 bases not matched to a gene; V was cut back by 4 bases and J by 4 bases. The CDR3 is made up of 17 amino acids. CDR3 region: CARSDRLGGSGTGELFF. The CDR3 nucleotides are TGTGCCAGAAGCGACAGATTGGGCGGGAGTGGCACCGGGGAGCTGTTTTTT.

This chain uses TRBV27 with TRBJ2-5; 8 bases fit TRBD2. From germline, CDR1 is MNHEY and CDR2 SMNVEV (reference sequence). The CDR3 is 15 amino acids. The V gene end was trimmed by 3 bases and the J gene end by 7 bases; junction bases not matched to a gene: 10. CDR3 DNA: TGTGCCAGCAGTTTCAGCGGGAGACTCCTGATGACCCAGTACTTC. It specifies CASSFSGRLLMTQYF.